This TCR beta chain was sequenced during a study of OX40 agonist ivuxolimab in advanced cancers. Study-wide background: Ivuxolimab was delivered to patients intravenously every 2 weeks at doses spanning 0.01 to 10 mg/kg. Treatment received earlier with anti-PD-1, anti-PD-L1 or anti-CTLA-4 agents was allowed, and approximately 40% had some.

Data came from immunoSEQ multiplex PCR; TCRdb stores just in-frame clones and leaves some out. The sample has about 77,000 clones, around 87% seen once. The CDR3 has 17 residues. Deletions cut 5 bases from V and 3 bases from J, with 21 bases between. CDR1 and CDR2 from the germline V gene are LNHDA and SQIVND (reference sequence). Study-level points and caveats: Dosing at 0.1 to 3.0 mg/kg was accompanied by clonal expansion of CD4+ and CD8+ blood T cells by week 6.

Turning to this clone: Its cognate antigen is unknown.

Autoimmune disease history or systemic immunosuppression meant exclusion. Here the sequenced sample was CD4+ or CD8+ T cells sorted from blood, taken in a trial of the OX40 agonist ivuxolimab. The gene calls are TRBV19 and TRBJ2-3; a possible D gene is TRBD1 (6 bases). This receptor was identified in an adult with an advanced solid tumor such as melanoma, head and neck, liver or kidney cancer. The CDR3: CASSFSRLQGRTDTQYF. CDR3 in DNA: TGTGCCAGTAGTTTCAGCAGGCTACAGGGCCGGACAGATACGCAGTATTTT.